Detailed here is one T cell receptor beta chain. The data were taken from a study of blood T cell repertoires in COVID-19. Study overall: Sample material is recorded as cDNA or gDNA derived from T cells, B-cell-depleted T cells, or PBMCs.

Germline trimming cut 6 bases from V and 0 bases from J; bases unmatched to any gene: 4. The CDR3 covers 16 residues. Germline V lookup: CDR1 SGHAT, CDR2 FQNNGV. Libraries were prepared by immunoSEQ multiplex PCR; TCRdb keeps only in-frame clonotypes and omits some of them. The sample holds about 220,000 clones; 75% to 90% are singletons and the top ten take around 4.7%. The TCR comes from a human donor in a cohort sampled during active COVID-19. The chain employs TRBV11-2 and TRBJ2-2; the match to TRBD1 covers 10 bases. The sequencing sample was made of peripheral blood. The CDR3 is CASSPGQGANTGELFF. CDR3 in DNA: TGTGCCAGCAGTCCCGGACAGGGGGCGAACACCGGGGAGCTGTTTTTT.